The 5 T cell receptor beta chains given below trace back to one sample, sequenced in a study of CD8 T cells in ankylosing spondylitis (dated by TCRdb to between 2016 and 2019). The method behind the library was 5' RACE. Sequencing took place on an Illumina HiSeq 2500. TCRdb reprocessed the public reads (quality trimming at Q25 with fastp, clone calling with MiXCR) and kept in-frame beta chains. Each record represents a unique CDR3 protein, reported with the most common genes and DNA among its rows. The sample yields about 400,000 distinct CDR3 sequences; 20% to 25% were counted once. The ten largest clones represent around 13% of the sample. The sample taken for sequencing was blood, either unsorted or a sorted T cell fraction (not recorded which). These receptors came from a male donor with ankylosing spondylitis or in good health (not recorded which).

The chain employs TRBV2 and TRBJ2-3; TRBD1 agrees at 7 bases. Germline V gene lookup returns CDR1 SNHLY and CDR2 FYNNEI. The CDR3 is 15 amino acids. V lost 5 bases to trimming and J lost 4 bases; unmatched junction nucleotides: 9. This CDR3 is CASSSTGAGADTQYF. Here the CDR3 DNA reads TGTGCCAGCAGTAGTACAGGGGCCGGCGCAGATACGCAGTATTTT. The complete variable domain, with remaining parts taken from reference TRBV2 and TRBJ2-3, reads EPEVTQTPSHQVTQMGQEVILRCVPISNHLYFYWYRQILGQKVEFLVSFYNNEISEKSEIFDDQFSVERPDGSNFTLKIRSTKLEDSAMYFCASSSTGAGADTQYFGPGTRLTVL.

This clonotype was counted a few times. CDR3 protein: CSVENPGSSYEQYF. CDR3 DNA sequence: TGCAGCGTAGAGAACCCTGGGAGCTCCTACGAGCAGTACTTC. The gene calls are TRBV29-1 and TRBJ2-7, with D perhaps TRBD2 (5 bases). CDR1 SQVTM and CDR2 ANQGSEA come from the germline V gene. V lost 6 bases to trimming and J lost 0 bases, with 15 bases between them. The CDR3 contains 14 residues.

This clonotype was seen a handful of times. The chain joins TRBV27 to TRBJ2-5, with 10 positions matching TRBD2. The germline V gene encodes CDR1 MNHEY and CDR2 SMNVEV (reference sequence). The CDR3 has 17 residues. Trimming cost V 0 bases and J 2 bases; bases outside gene matches: 6. The CDR3 DNA is TGTGCCAGCAGTTTATCTAGTCGAGCGGGGGGGCAAGAGACCCAGTACTTC. This sequence encodes CASSLSSRAGGQETQYF.

This clonotype showed up many times. This sequence joins TRBV6-1 and TRBJ2-3, with TRBD2 matching over 9 bases. The CDR3 sequence is 14 residues long. V was pared by 5 bases and J by 3 bases, with 3 bases of the junction left unmatched. CDR1 and CDR2 from the germline V gene are MNHNS and SASEGT. CDR3 region: CASSPGLATDTQYF. The CDR3 DNA reads TGTGCCAGCAGTCCGGGACTAGCAACAGATACGCAGTATTTT.

The V and J genes are TRBV28 and TRBJ1-2; D remains ambiguous. CDR1 is MDHEN and CDR2 is SYDVKM in the germline V gene. Between the trimmed V and J ends, which lost 3 bases and 3 bases, there was a span of 14 bases. The CDR3 consists of 15 residues. The CDR3 DNA is TGTGCCAGCAGTTTCGAGGCCCAGGCAGACTATGGCTACACCTTC. This translates into CASSFEAQADYGYTF.